This T cell receptor beta chain was recovered during a study of response to subunit inactivated influenza vaccine. Study-wide results and caveats: Few new T cells, the authors suggested, are recruited by each seasonal influenza vaccination.

Comment on this clonotype: The antigen is not known.

TCRdb itself ran the RT-PCR reads through MiXCR, one entry per CDR3 protein. The sample has roughly 190,000 distinct CDR3 sequences, around 14% seen once. With V trimmed by 5 bases and J by 5 bases, 12 bases remained unmatched. The germline V gene has CDR1 SEHNR and CDR2 FQNEAQ (reference sequence). CDR3 length: 17 residues. This receptor was identified in a man over 45 who received an inactivated influenza vaccine. The V and J genes are TRBV7-9 and TRBJ2-2, with TRBD1 matching over 9 bases. The specimen comprised CD8+ T cells sorted from PBMCs, sampled 4 to 6 days after vaccination. CDR3 loop: CASSPPGTGRSTGELFF. In nucleotides, the CDR3 is TGTGCCAGCAGCCCCCCCGGGACAGGGAGATCAACCGGGGAGCTGTTTTTT.